This T cell receptor beta chain was retrieved from a study of identical twins. Study-wide findings and caveats: Insertion counts were lower in abundant cord blood beta clonotypes, a trend that memory repertoires did not show. Twins shared out-of-frame alpha sequences with excess low generation probability. Beta out-of-frame sequences displayed a weaker excess of sharing between twins. Models underestimated TCR alpha sharing (out-of-frame) in monozygotic twins.

As for this clonotype: Its antigen remains unidentified. Its ends do not fully match the called genes, so a read error is possible.

One entry per CDR3 protein results from TCRdb running MiXCR on the 5' RACE reads. The table lists more than 1.5 million distinct CDR3 sequences, less than 40% of them singletons. Germline lookup yields CDR1 ENHRY and CDR2 SYGVKD. This CDR3 has 15 amino acids. The sample comprised cord blood. The chain links TRBV10-3 to TRBJ2-1, with unresolved D. The sequence derives from a newborn girl in good health. The chain's CDR3 is CAISESQNSCNEQFF. DNA of the CDR3: TGTGCCATCAGTGAGTCCCAGAATTCCTGCAATGAGCAGTTCTTC.